This T cell receptor beta chain was captured in a study of response to subunit inactivated influenza vaccine. TCRdb re-called the RT-PCR reads through MiXCR, storing one row per CDR3 protein. The sample has about half a million distinct CDR3 sequences; less than 8% are singletons. A note on this clonotype: Its antigen is currently unknown.

The study's findings and limits: The authors suggested that every seasonal influenza vaccination recruits few new T cells.

Germline values: CDR1 SGHDT, CDR2 YYEEEE. Trimming pared 0 bases from V and 6 bases from J, leaving 10 bases between. This CDR3 is 14 amino acids long. The sample in question was PBMCs from blood, obtained about 24 months after vaccination. The source of this sequence is a man between 50 and 75 years old who received an inactivated influenza vaccine. The chain has TRBV5-6 and TRBJ2-1; D may be TRBD2 (6 bases). CDR3 sequence: CASSLVQGGNEQFF. The CDR3 nucleotides are TGTGCCAGCAGCTTGGTCCAGGGAGGCAATGAGCAGTTCTTC. Together with reference TRBV5-6 and TRBJ2-1, the CDR3 gives the full variable domain: DAGVTQSPTHLIKTRGQQVTLRCSPKSGHDTVSWYQQALGQGPQFIFQYYEEEERQRGNFPDRFSGHQFPNYSSELNVNALLLGDSALYLCASSLVQGGNEQFFGPGTRLTVL.